The text below deals with one TCR beta chain. No antigen is known for it. As for time point: baseline pretreatment blood. The treatment denotes: 15 Gy SBRT to primary tumor, nephrectomy 4 weeks later. After SBRT, blood was collected at 2 and 4 weeks, plus baseline. The data were obtained in a study of radiation and T cells in renal cell carcinoma. Overall study context: Nephrectomy followed 15 Gy stereotactic body radiation by 4 weeks.

The study's findings and limits: In blood, top tumor clones expanded by 2 weeks, shrinking by 4. Baseline intratumoral clonotype presence is unknown without pretreatment biopsies.

The table came from immunoSEQ multiplex PCR; TCRdb's copy has only in-frame clones and leaves some out. The repertoire consists of approximately 110,000 clones, with about four fifths occurring once and the leading ten covering approximately 3%. The CDR3 is 15 residues long. From germline, CDR1 is PRHDT and CDR2 FYEKMQ (reference sequence). The V and J ends lost 5 bases and 4 bases, in that order; junction bases with no gene match: 6. This specimen was blood, taken from a patient whose treatment included radiotherapy and nephrectomy. This chain connects TRBV13 to TRBJ1-1; 11 bases are shared with TRBD1. This TCR was recovered from a woman aged 60-75 years with renal cell carcinoma. The CDR3 DNA is TGTGCCAGCAGCCCAAAGGGACAGGGGGGCACTGAAGCTTTCTTT. Translated, it gives CASSPKGQGGTEAFF.